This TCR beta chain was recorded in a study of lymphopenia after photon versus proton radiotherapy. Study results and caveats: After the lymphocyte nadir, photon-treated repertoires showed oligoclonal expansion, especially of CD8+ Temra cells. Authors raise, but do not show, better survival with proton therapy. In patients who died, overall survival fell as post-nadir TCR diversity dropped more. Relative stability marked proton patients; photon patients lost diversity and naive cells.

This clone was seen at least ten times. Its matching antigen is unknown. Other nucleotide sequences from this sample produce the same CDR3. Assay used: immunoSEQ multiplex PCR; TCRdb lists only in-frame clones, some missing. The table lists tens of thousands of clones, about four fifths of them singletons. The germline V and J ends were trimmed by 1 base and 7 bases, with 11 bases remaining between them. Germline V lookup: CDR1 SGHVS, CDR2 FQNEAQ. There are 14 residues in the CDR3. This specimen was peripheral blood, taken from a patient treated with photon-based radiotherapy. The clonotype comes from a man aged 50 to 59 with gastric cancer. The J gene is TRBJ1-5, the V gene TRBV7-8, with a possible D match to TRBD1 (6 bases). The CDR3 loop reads CASSLGGRDQPQHF. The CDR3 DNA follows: TGTGCCAGCAGCTTAGGGGGGCGCGACCAGCCCCAGCATTTT.